The entry below describes one T cell receptor (beta chain). Its antigen is unknown. The data are from a study of beta chain features in type 1 diabetes. Reverse transcribing all isolated RNA meant expressed TCRB transcripts were sequenced. For naive, central memory and regulatory T cell samples, reads averaged around 3.8 million. Repertoires were generated with immunoSEQ multiplex PCR, while TCRdb's copy carries only in-frame clones and drops some. The sample records more than 550,000 clones, around 15% being singletons. The CDR3 spans 18 residues. CDR1 SNHLY and CDR2 FYNNEI come from the germline V gene. V was pared by 5 bases and J by 5 bases, with 24 bases between. General study points: Among patients with Type 1 diabetes, TCRB CDR3s were moderately but significantly shorter in every one of the four CD4+ subsets.

V usage is TRBV2 and J usage is TRBJ1-4; the D is unclear. This TCR was recovered from a man aged 18 to 29 with type 1 diabetes. The specimen was naive CD4+ T cells from blood. The CDR3 coding sequence is TGTGCCAGCAGTCCCCTCGAAACTAATCGAGGGAAAAATGAAAAACTGTTTTTT. Protein sequence: CASSPLETNRGKNEKLFF.